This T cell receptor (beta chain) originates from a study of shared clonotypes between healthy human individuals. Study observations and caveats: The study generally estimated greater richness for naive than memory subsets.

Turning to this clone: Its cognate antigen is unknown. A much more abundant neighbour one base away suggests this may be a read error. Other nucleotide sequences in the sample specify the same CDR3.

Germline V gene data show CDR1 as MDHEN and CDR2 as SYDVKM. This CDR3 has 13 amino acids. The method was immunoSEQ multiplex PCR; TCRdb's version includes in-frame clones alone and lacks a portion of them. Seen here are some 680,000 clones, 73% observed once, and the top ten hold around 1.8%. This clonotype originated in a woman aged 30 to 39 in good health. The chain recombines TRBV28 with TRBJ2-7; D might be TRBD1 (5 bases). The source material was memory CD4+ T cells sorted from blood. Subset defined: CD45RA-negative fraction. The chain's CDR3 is CASSLVGLGEQYF. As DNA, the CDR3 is TGCGCCAGCAGTTTGGTGGGGCTCGGCGAGCAGTACTTC.